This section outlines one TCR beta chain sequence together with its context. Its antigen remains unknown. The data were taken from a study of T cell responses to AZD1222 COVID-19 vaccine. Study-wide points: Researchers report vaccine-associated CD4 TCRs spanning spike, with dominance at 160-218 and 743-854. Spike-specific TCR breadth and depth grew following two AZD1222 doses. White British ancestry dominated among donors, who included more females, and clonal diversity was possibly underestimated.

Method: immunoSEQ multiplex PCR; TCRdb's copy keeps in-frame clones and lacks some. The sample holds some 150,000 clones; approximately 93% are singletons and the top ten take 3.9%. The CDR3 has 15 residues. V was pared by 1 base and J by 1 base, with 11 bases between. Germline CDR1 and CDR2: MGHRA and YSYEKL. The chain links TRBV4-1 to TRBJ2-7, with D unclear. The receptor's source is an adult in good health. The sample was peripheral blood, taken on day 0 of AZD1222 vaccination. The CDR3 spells CASSQVSLGSYEQYF. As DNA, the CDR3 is TGCGCCAGCAGCCAAGTAAGTTTAGGGTCCTACGAGCAGTACTTC.